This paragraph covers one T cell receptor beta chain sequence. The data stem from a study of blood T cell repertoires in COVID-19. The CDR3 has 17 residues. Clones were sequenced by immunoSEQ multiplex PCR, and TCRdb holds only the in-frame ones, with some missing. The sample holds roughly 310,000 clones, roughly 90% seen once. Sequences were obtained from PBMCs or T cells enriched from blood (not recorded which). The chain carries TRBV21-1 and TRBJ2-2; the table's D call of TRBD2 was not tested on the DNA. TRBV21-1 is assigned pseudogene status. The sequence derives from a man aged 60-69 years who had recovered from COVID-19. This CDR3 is CASSKVNPREGTGELFF. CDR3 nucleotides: TGTGCCAGCAGCAAAGTTAACCCGCGGGAGGGTACCGGGGAGCTGTTTTTT.